This is a list of T cell receptor beta chains from one sample in a study of blood T cell repertoires in COVID-19. Data came from immunoSEQ multiplex PCR; TCRdb stores just in-frame clones and leaves some out. Here the sample spans about 210,000 clones, roughly four fifths being singletons. The sequenced sample consisted of peripheral blood. All receptors derive from a woman in her forties with acute or convalescent COVID-19. Each CDR3 is given with its conserved first and last residue. The D gene is left open where the match is weak. Part of the rows lack a size; the others show once, few, many or a class for expanded clones.

TRBV25-1	.	TRBD1	TRBJ1-2	TGTGCCAGCAGTGGCGGGACAGGGGCTTCCTATGGCTACACCTTC	CASSGGTGASYGYTF
TRBV7-2	.	.	TRBJ1-2	TGTGCCAGCAGCTTAGGGGGCCGGCGTGGCTACACCTTC	CASSLGGRRGYTF
TRBV2	.	.	TRBJ1-1	TGTGCCAGCAGTGAAGGAGGAGTTAACACTGAAGCTTTCTTT	CASSEGGVNTEAFF
TRBV30	few	.	TRBJ1-3	TGTGCCGGCAGGGACTCTGGAAACACCATATATTTT	CAGRDSGNTIYF
TRBV5-4	.	.	TRBJ2-3	TGTGCCAGCAGCTTACGGCCTCCTAGCGCAGATACGCAGTATTTT	CASSLRPPSADTQYF
TRBV11-2	.	TRBD1	TRBJ2-3	TGTGCCAGCAGCTCGGGACAGAAAACGGGTACGCAGTATTTT	CASSSGQKTGTQYF
TRBV12-5	.	.	TRBJ1-2	TGTGCTAGTGGTTTGACAACCAGACTCCTGGCTGGCTACACCTTC	CASGLTTRLLAGYTF
TRBV7-8	.	TRBD2	TRBJ2-7	TGTGCCAGCAGCCTGGGTCGCGGGAGGGTCTCCTACGAGCAGTACTTC	CASSLGRGRVSYEQYF
TRBV7-6	.	TRBD1	TRBJ2-7	TGTGCCAGCAGCTTAGACACAGGGGGCCCTCGGGAGCAGTACTTC	CASSLDTGGPREQYF
TRBV27	.	.	TRBJ2-7	TGTGCCAGCAGCAAGGCAGGGCACTACGAGCAGTACTTC	CASSKAGHYEQYF
TRBV11-2	once	.	TRBJ2-2	TGTGCCAGCAGTCGGGATGGAGGAACGAACACCGGGGAGCTGTTTTTT	CASSRDGGTNTGELFF
TRBV29-1	.	.	TRBJ2-3	TGCAGCGTTGACAGGGGTGAAGATACGCAGTATTTT	CSVDRGEDTQYF
TRBV18	.	.	TRBJ1-2	TGTGCCAGCTCACCACCCGAACGTGGGCGAAACTATGGCTACACCTTC	CASSPPERGRNYGYTF
TRBV6-2/TRBV6-3	few	.	TRBJ1-2	TGTGCCAGCAGTTACGCAGCGGAGTATGGCTACACCTTC	CASSYAAEYGYTF
TRBV24-1	.	TRBD2	TRBJ2-1	TGTGCCACCAGTGGGGGACTAGCGGACCCCTTCTTTAATGAGCAGTTCTTC	CATSGGLADPFFNEQFF
TRBV11-2	.	TRBD2	TRBJ2-7	TGTGCCAGCAGCTTAGTAAGCGGGGGCTTCTCCTACGAGCAGTACTTC	CASSLVSGGFSYEQYF
TRBV3-1/TRBV3-2	.	.	TRBJ2-7	TGTGCCAGCAGCCCCTACGGTTACGAGCAGTACTTC	CASSPYGYEQYF
TRBV5-6	.	.	TRBJ2-5	TGTGCCAGCAGCTTGGCGAACTTTGCCCCAGAGACCCAGTACTTC	CASSLANFAPETQYF
TRBV18	.	.	TRBJ2-5	TGTGCCAGCTCACCTACTGAGGAGACCCAGTACTTC	CASSPTEETQYF
TRBV3-1/TRBV3-2	.	TRBD2	TRBJ2-1	TGTGCCAGCAGTCAATTAGCGGGATTCAATGAGCAGTTCTTC	CASSQLAGFNEQFF
TRBV7-7	few	TRBD2	TRBJ2-2	TGTGCCAGCAGCTTGACTAGCGGGGGCACCGGGGAGCTGTTTTTT	CASSLTSGGTGELFF
TRBV7-2	.	TRBD2	TRBJ2-3	TGTGCCAGCAGCCCTAGGGGACTAGCGGGCTTCCCCACAGATACGCAGTATTTT	CASSPRGLAGFPTDTQYF
TRBV4-2	.	.	TRBJ2-1	TGTGCCAGCAGCCAAGCGGTCCCGAGCTTTCCCTCCTACAATGAGCAGTTCTTC	CASSQAVPSFPSYNEQFF
TRBV27	.	TRBD1	TRBJ1-2	TGTGCCAGCAGGTCCCAAGGGGACAGGGCCTCTTATGGCTACACCTTC	CASRSQGDRASYGYTF
TRBV27	.	TRBD2	TRBJ2-1	TGTGCCAGCAGAGAAGGGGGACTAGCTTCTCTCTTAACTGAGCAGTTCTTC	CASREGGLASLLTEQFF
TRBV6-5	.	TRBD1	TRBJ2-7	TGTGCCAGCAGTCCAGGACAGGGAGAGTACTTC	CASSPGQGEYF
TRBV6-5	.	.	TRBJ1-1	TGTGCCAGCAATCCCTCGTCCCGGAGCACTGAAGCTTTCTTT	CASNPSSRSTEAFF
TRBV9	.	.	TRBJ2-3	TGTGCCAGCAGCGTGAGTCAACCGAGCACAGATACGCAGTATTTT	CASSVSQPSTDTQYF
TRBV7-2	.	TRBD1	TRBJ2-1	TGTGCCAGCAGCCCGAGACAGGGGGAGTCTGAGCAGTTCTTC	CASSPRQGESEQFF
TRBV10-3	.	.	TRBJ1-2	TGTGCCATCAGGAAAACAGGGAACCGCAATGATGGCTACACCTTC	CAIRKTGNRNDGYTF
TRBV5-1	.	.	TRBJ2-7	TGCGCCAGCAGCTTGGCCAGACAGGGAGGCCCCTACGAGCAGTACTTC	CASSLARQGGPYEQYF
TRBV25-1	.	TRBD1	TRBJ2-1	TGTGCCAGCATGGGGACAGGGAACAATGAGCAGTTCTTC	CASMGTGNNEQFF
TRBV25-1	.	TRBD2	TRBJ2-1	TGTGCCAGCAGTGAATTCGGCGGGGGGACCTACAATGAGCAGTTCTTC	CASSEFGGGTYNEQFF
TRBV6-5	.	TRBD1	TRBJ1-5	TGTGCCAGCAAAAGAGACAGGGCTAGCAATCAGCCCCAGCATTTT	CASKRDRASNQPQHF
TRBV19	.	TRBD2	TRBJ2-3	TGTGCCAGTAGTATAGGATTCCTAGCGGGAGGCCCAGATACGCAGTATTTT	CASSIGFLAGGPDTQYF
TRBV18	.	TRBD1	TRBJ1-1	TGTGCCAGCTCACCGCGAAAAGGGACAGGGTCCATGAACACTGAAGCTTTCTTT	CASSPRKGTGSMNTEAFF
TRBV21-1	.	.	TRBJ2-1	TGTGCCAGCAGTCTCCGGGAGGGGAGCTCCTACAATGAGCAGTTCTTC	CASSLREGSSYNEQFF
TRBV11-3	.	TRBD1	TRBJ2-1	TGTGCCAGCAGCCCTCGGACAGGGAGCTCCTACAATGAGCAGTTCTTC	CASSPRTGSSYNEQFF
TRBV19	.	.	TRBJ1-1	TGTGCCAGTAGGATCCAGAAGGGGGGGAGATGGAACACTGAAGCTTTCTTT	CASRIQKGGRWNTEAFF
TRBV7-2	few	.	TRBJ1-2	TGTGCCAGCAGCTTAGCCCCGGGAGCTAACTATGGCTACACCTTC	CASSLAPGANYGYTF
TRBV20-1	.	TRBD2	TRBJ2-7	TGCAGTGCTTATGCCAGGGAGGGGCAGTACTTC	CSAYAREGQYF
TRBV7-9	many	TRBD1	TRBJ1-1	TGTGCCAGCAGCCACGGGACAGGGTTAGAAGCTTTCTTT	CASSHGTGLEAFF
TRBV9	.	.	TRBJ2-7	TGTGCCAGCAGCGCAAGGGGTTTGAACGACGAGCAGTACTTC	CASSARGLNDEQYF